This TCR beta chain was captured in a study of shared clonotypes between healthy human individuals. In regard to this clone: Its antigen is not known.

Germline CDR1 is SGDLS and CDR2 is YYNGEE. This CDR3 comprises 13 residues. Trimming pared 4 bases from V and 7 bases from J, leaving 11 bases between. Genomic DNA per cell subset filled all wells of several immunoSEQ plates. Some clones are missing from TCRdb's copy, which holds only in-frame ones; the method was immunoSEQ multiplex PCR. The sample holds around 2.3 million clones, under 97% seen once. Points from the study as a whole: Sharing of clonotypes among donors was expected to vary with sequencing depth. Non-shared clonotypes had lower generation probabilities than clonotypes shared by all four sorted-subset donors.

CD4+ cell separation produced CD45RA+ naive and CD45RA-negative memory subsets. The TCR comes from a man between 18 and 35 years old in good health. The sample taken for sequencing was naive CD4+ T cells sorted from blood. Described subset: CD45RA+ positively selected. The gene calls are TRBV9 and TRBJ2-2, with unresolved D. The CDR3 protein is CASSFRTGGELFF. In DNA form, the CDR3 reads TGTGCCAGCAGCTTTAGGACGGGCGGGGAGCTGTTTTTT.